The 28 T cell receptor beta chains reported below all come from one sample, sequenced in a study of shared clonotypes between healthy human individuals. Some clones are missing from TCRdb's copy, which holds only in-frame ones; the method was immunoSEQ multiplex PCR. The table includes under 1,100,000 clones, more than 65% detected once. The sequencing input was memory CD4+ T cells sorted from blood. The subset was: CD45RA-negative fraction. These receptors originate from a man younger than 35 in good health.

This clone was recorded at least ten times. This chain joins TRBV5-1 and TRBJ2-3; TRBD2 agrees at 8 bases. The V gene end was trimmed by 3 bases and the J gene end by 5 bases; junction bases not matched to a gene: 5. The CDR3 extends over 14 amino acids. Germline CDR1 reads SGHRS; CDR2 reads YFSETQ. The CDR3 loop is CASSSSGSGDTQYF. CDR3 DNA sequence: TGCGCCAGCAGCTCTAGCGGGTCTGGAGATACGCAGTATTTT.

This clone came up a few times. This rearrangement joins TRBV6-4 to TRBJ2-1, with 14 bases aligning to TRBD2. CDR1 is MRHNA, CDR2 SNTAGT, per germline. The CDR3 covers 17 residues. The trim removed 5 bases at V and 2 bases at J, leaving 5 bases unmatched. The CDR3 sequence: CASSPGTSGGTYNEQFF. The DNA for the CDR3 is TGTGCCAGCAGTCCAGGGACTAGCGGGGGAACCTACAATGAGCAGTTCTTC.

V and J are TRBV7-8 and TRBJ2-3, with D possibly being TRBD1 (5 bases). Trimming shortened V by 6 bases and J by 3 bases, and 10 bases separated the two germline ends. Germline CDR1 reads SGHVS; CDR2 reads FQNEAQ. CDR3 length equals 13 residues. The CDR3 DNA sequence: TGTGCCAGCAGTTCTAGACAGACAGATACGCAGTATTTT. It specifies CASSSRQTDTQYF.

The chain joins TRBV5-1 to TRBJ2-5, with TRBD1 identical over 7 bases. J gave up 1 base and V 4 bases, and 10 bases lay outside the gene matches. CDR1 and CDR2 (germline): SGHRS, YFSETQ. CDR3 length: 16 residues. The CDR3 here is CASSPIVTGSQETQYF. CDR3 coding DNA: TGCGCCAGCAGCCCTATCGTGACAGGGAGCCAAGAGACCCAGTACTTC.

The CDR3 is CASSSGTSGVANTGELFF. The CDR3 bases are TGTGCCAGCAGCTCAGGGACTAGCGGAGTCGCGAACACCGGGGAGCTGTTTTTT. The gene calls are TRBV5-4 and TRBJ2-2; 11 bases match TRBD2. This CDR3 has 18 residues. Germline CDR1 is SGHNT and CDR2 is YYREEE (reference sequence). The V segment lost 3 bases and the J segment 0 bases; nucleotides outside the gene matches: 7.

This chain uses TRBV5-8 with TRBJ2-1, with 9 nucleotides matching TRBD2. With V trimmed by 3 bases and J by 6 bases, 10 bases remained unmatched. The CDR3 has 16 residues. Germline V lookup: CDR1 SGHTS, CDR2 YDEGEE. CDR3 amino acids: CASSSPASGKPNEQFF. As DNA, the CDR3 is TGTGCCAGCAGCTCCCCGGCTAGCGGGAAACCCAATGAGCAGTTCTTC.

The chain carries TRBV28 and TRBJ2-3; a weak D match, TRBD2 (7 bases). V gave up 4 bases and J gave up 6 bases, with 17 bases separating them. The CDR3 spans 15 residues. Germline assignment: CDR1 MDHEN and CDR2 SYDVKM. CDR3 bases: TGTGCCAGCAGTTCTGGCGGGGGCGCGACGGATACGCAGTATTTT. This translates into CASSSGGGATDTQYF.

This rearrangement joins TRBV5-1 to TRBJ2-7; 13 bases align to TRBD2. Germline V gives CDR1 SGHRS, CDR2 YFSETQ. Trimming cost V 4 bases and J 8 bases; bases outside gene matches: 6. CDR3 length: 14 amino acids. DNA of the CDR3: TGCGCCAGCAGCCAACGGACTAGCGGGAGCCAGCAGTACTTC. Translation: CASSQRTSGSQQYF.

The chain recombines TRBV19 with TRBJ1-5; 7 bases are shared with TRBD1. This CDR3 has 14 residues. J gave up 3 bases and V 8 bases, and 7 bases lay outside the gene matches. Looked up from germline, CDR1 is LNHDA and CDR2 is SQIVND (reference sequence). In DNA, the CDR3 is TGTGCCAGTCGGCAGGGGGGTTTCAATCAGCCCCAGCATTTT. Its protein product is CASRQGGFNQPQHF.

This clone came up a few times. V gene TRBV10-1 combines with J gene TRBJ2-2, with D uncertain. Trimming shortened V by 4 bases and J by 7 bases, and 10 bases separated the two germline ends. The CDR3 runs 13 residues. Germline loops: CDR1 WNHNN, CDR2 SYGVQD (reference sequence). DNA for the CDR3: TGCGCCAGCAGTGGAAGTGCTCTCGGGGAGCTGTTTTTT. Amino acid sequence: CASSGSALGELFF.

This chain links TRBV6-1 with TRBJ2-7, with TRBD1 matching over 8 bases. V lost 4 bases and J lost 0; bases outside the gene matches: 2. Germline V gene sequence: CDR1 MNHNS, CDR2 SASEGT. The CDR3 is 14 amino acids. The CDR3 sequence is CASSGQGSSYEQYF. CDR3 nucleotides: TGTGCCAGCAGTGGACAGGGGTCCTCCTACGAGCAGTACTTC.

This chain uses TRBV6-6 with TRBJ2-5; 11 bases agree with TRBD2. Germline loops: CDR1 MNHNY, CDR2 SVGAGI (reference sequence). V lost 5 bases and J lost 5; bases outside the gene matches: 7. The CDR3 is made up of 15 amino acids. CDR3 region: CASSQTSGGSETQYF. The CDR3 region has the DNA TGTGCCAGCAGTCAAACTAGCGGGGGTTCGGAGACCCAGTACTTC.

Notes on this clone: Other DNA sequences from this sample encode an identical CDR3 as well. The rearrangement joins TRBV19 to TRBJ2-5; D is uncertain. The V and J ends lost 3 bases and 2 bases respectively, with 10 bases between them. Germline assignment: CDR1 LNHDA and CDR2 SQIVND (reference sequence). The CDR3 loop spans 14 amino acids. The CDR3 loop is CASSISLLQETQYF. CDR3 DNA sequence: TGTGCCAGTAGTATCTCACTGTTACAAGAGACCCAGTACTTC. Supplemented by reference TRBV19 and TRBJ2-5, the full variable domain reads DGGITQSPKYLFRKEGQNVTLSCEQNLNHDAMYWYRQDPGQGLRLIYYSQIVNDFQKGDIAEGYSVSREKKESFPLTVTSAQKNPTAFYLCASSISLLQETQYFGPGTRLLVL.

The CDR3 here is CASSYLSGRAGDTQYF. DNA of the CDR3: TGTGCCAGCAGTTACCTTAGCGGGAGGGCGGGAGATACGCAGTATTTT. V is TRBV6-5 and J is TRBJ2-3; 11 nucleotides match TRBD2. V trimming: 2 bases; J trimming: 5 bases; junction bases outside the gene matches: 6. The CDR3 has 16 amino acids. Germline-derived CDR1 and CDR2 are MNHEY and SVGAGI.

This clone was counted ten times or more. This CDR3 is CASRPPTGAPTEAFF. The CDR3, as DNA: TGTGCCAGCAGGCCCCCAACAGGGGCCCCCACTGAAGCTTTCTTT. This chain connects TRBV5-4 to TRBJ1-1; 7 bases match TRBD1. The V gene end was trimmed by 5 bases and the J gene end by 4 bases; junction bases not matched to a gene: 11. CDR3 length: 15 amino acids. CDR1 SGHNT and CDR2 YYREEE come from the germline V gene (reference sequence).

The chain has TRBV7-9 and TRBJ2-1, with 10 bases matching TRBD2. This CDR3 is built from 15 residues. V lost 5 bases, J lost 10 bases, and 11 bases stayed unmatched. Looked up from germline, CDR1 is SEHNR and CDR2 is FQNEAQ (reference sequence). CDR3 in DNA: TGTGCCAGCAGCCCCGCCCTAGCGGGAGCGGACGAGCAGTTCTTC. Translating it yields CASSPALAGADEQFF.

V gene TRBV10-3 combines with J gene TRBJ2-2; D may correspond to TRBD1 or TRBD2 (5 bases each). Germline lookup yields CDR1 ENHRY and CDR2 SYGVKD. V lost 0 bases to trimming and J lost 4 bases, with 21 bases between them. The CDR3 length is 19 residues. CDR3 coding DNA: TGTGCCATCAGTGAGTCCGCAATAGCGTTAGCAGGGTTCACCGGGGAGCTGTTTTTT. Protein product: CAISESAIALAGFTGELFF.

This chain connects TRBV29-1 to TRBJ2-7; D is perhaps TRBD2 (6 bases). The CDR3 contains 15 residues. Trimming removed 5 bases from V and 0 bases from J, with 17 bases in between. Germline CDR1 and CDR2: SQVTM and ANQGSEA. CDR3 residues: CSVRGTQQSSYEQYF. For the CDR3, the DNA is TGCAGCGTTCGCGGGACCCAGCAGAGCTCCTACGAGCAGTACTTC.

V and J are TRBV7-2 and TRBJ1-5; 7 nucleotides align to TRBD1. Germline lookup yields CDR1 SGHTA and CDR2 FQGNSA. The V gene end was trimmed by 2 bases and the J gene end by 11 bases; junction bases not matched to a gene: 12. The CDR3 covers 15 residues. CDR3 DNA sequence: TGTGCCAGCAGCTTATTACAGGGGCCCTCAGGGACCCAGCATTTT. This gives the protein CASSLLQGPSGTQHF.

The chain uses TRBV14 and TRBJ1-6; 8 nucleotides match TRBD1. The CDR3 extends over 13 amino acids. CDR1 and CDR2 from the germline V gene are SGHDN and FVKESK. CDR3 sequence (DNA): TGTGACGGTAGGGACAGGCTAAATTCACCCCTCCACTTT. Translating it yields CDGRDRLNSPLHF.

The rearrangement joins TRBV6-5 to TRBJ2-7, with D maybe TRBD1 (6 bases). CDR3 length: 14 residues. Looked up from germline, CDR1 is MNHEY and CDR2 is SVGAGI. The V and J ends lost 0 bases and 6 bases respectively, with 12 bases between them. CDR3 sequence reads: CASSYSSGAREQYF. The CDR3 region has the DNA TGTGCCAGCAGTTACTCGTCAGGGGCGCGCGAGCAGTACTTC.

This clone came up a few times. The genes are TRBV7-9 and TRBJ1-2, with D perhaps TRBD1 (5 bases). The CDR3 contains 15 residues. Germline V gene data show CDR1 as SEHNR and CDR2 as FQNEAQ (reference sequence). Trimming took 5 bases from V and 8 from J, leaving 21 bases between them. CDR3 loop: CASSLESGRGDGYTF. The CDR3 nucleotides are TGTGCCAGCAGCCTAGAGTCAGGGAGGGGAGACGGCTACACCTTC.

The genes are TRBV5-1 and TRBJ1-6; TRBD1 might be the D (5 bases). This CDR3 spans 19 amino acids. Germline V gives CDR1 SGHRS, CDR2 YFSETQ. V lost 5 bases, J lost 0 bases, and 21 bases lay in between. The DNA of the CDR3 is TGCGCCAGCAGTAGGAGTGCACAGGTGACCAGCTCCTATAATTCACCCCTCCACTTT. It yields the protein CASSRSAQVTSSYNSPLHF. Filled out from reference TRBV5-1 and TRBJ1-6, the complete variable domain reads KAGVTQTPRYLIKTRGQQVTLSCSPISGHRSVSWYQQTPGQGLQFLFEYFSETQRNKGNFPGRFSGRQFSNSRSEMNVSTLELGDSALYLCASSRSAQVTSSYNSPLHFGNGTRLTVT.

V is TRBV4-1 and J is TRBJ2-3, with D unclear. With 3 bases removed from V and 2 bases from J, the gap between germline ends came to 15 bases. The CDR3 loop spans 16 amino acids. The germline V gene has CDR1 MGHRA and CDR2 YSYEKL. The CDR3 sequence: CASSQAPKAITDTQYF. CDR3 coding DNA: TGCGCCAGCAGCCAGGCCCCGAAGGCGATCACAGATACGCAGTATTTT.

The rearrangement uses TRBV6-5 and TRBJ2-7; 7 bases line up with TRBD2. The CDR3 is made up of 15 amino acids. The trim removed 2 bases at V and 5 bases at J, leaving 9 bases unmatched. Germline V gene sequence: CDR1 MNHEY, CDR2 SVGAGI. CDR3 region: CASSYGGVAGHEQYF. CDR3 DNA sequence: TGTGCCAGCAGTTACGGCGGGGTAGCGGGCCACGAGCAGTACTTC.

This clone was picked up one time. The V and J genes are TRBV30 and TRBJ2-7, with D possibly TRBD2 on 6 matching bases. V was trimmed by 4 bases and J by 1 base, leaving 11 bases between them. The CDR3 spans 13 residues. The germline V gene has CDR1 GTSNPN and CDR2 SVGIG (reference sequence). CDR3 nucleotide sequence: TGTGCCTGGAAGGGACTCCTGTCCTACGAGCAGTACTTC. As protein: CAWKGLLSYEQYF.

This rearrangement joins TRBV28 to TRBJ2-7; D call uncertain. Between the trimmed V and J ends, which lost 7 bases and 4 bases, there was a span of 11 bases. Germline V gene lookup returns CDR1 MDHEN and CDR2 SYDVKM. The CDR3 contains 12 residues. The CDR3 is CASKMNKYEQYF. As DNA, the CDR3 is TGTGCCAGCAAAATGAATAAGTACGAGCAGTACTTC.

The gene calls are TRBV18 and TRBJ2-2; a weak D match, TRBD2 (6 bases). Germline values: CDR1 KGHSH, CDR2 LQKENI. The CDR3 covers 16 residues. The germline V and J ends were trimmed by 4 bases and 1 base, with 13 bases remaining between them. The CDR3, as DNA: TGTGCCAGCTCACGCCGACTAGGTCTGAACACCGGGGAGCTGTTTTTT. It is translated as CASSRRLGLNTGELFF.